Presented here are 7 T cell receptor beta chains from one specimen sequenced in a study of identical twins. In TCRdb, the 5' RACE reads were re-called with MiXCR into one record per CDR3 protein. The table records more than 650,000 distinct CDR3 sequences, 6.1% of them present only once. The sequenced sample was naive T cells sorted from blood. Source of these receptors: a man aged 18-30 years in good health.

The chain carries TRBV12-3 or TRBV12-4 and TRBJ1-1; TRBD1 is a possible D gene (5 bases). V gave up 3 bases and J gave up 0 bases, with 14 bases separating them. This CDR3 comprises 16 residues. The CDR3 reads CASSFPLGVMNTEAFF. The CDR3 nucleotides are TGTGCCAGCAGTTTCCCTTTAGGGGTCATGAACACTGAAGCTTTCTTT.

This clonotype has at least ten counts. The CDR3 loop is CASSLVSGTTDTQYF. CDR3 sequence (DNA): TGTGCCAGCAGCTTGGTTAGCGGGACCACAGATACGCAGTATTTT. The chain links TRBV5-5 to TRBJ2-3; 8 bases fit TRBD2. In germline, CDR1 is SGHKS, CDR2 YYEKEE (reference sequence). V gave up 0 bases and J gave up 2 bases; unmatched junction bases: 2. This CDR3 spans 15 amino acids.

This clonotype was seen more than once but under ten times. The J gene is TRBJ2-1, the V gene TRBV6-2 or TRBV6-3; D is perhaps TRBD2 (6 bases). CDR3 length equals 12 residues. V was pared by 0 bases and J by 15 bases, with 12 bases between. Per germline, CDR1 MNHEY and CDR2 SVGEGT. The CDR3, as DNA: TGTGCCAGCAGTTACTCTGGGACTCGGGGGTTCTTC. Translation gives CASSYSGTRGFF.

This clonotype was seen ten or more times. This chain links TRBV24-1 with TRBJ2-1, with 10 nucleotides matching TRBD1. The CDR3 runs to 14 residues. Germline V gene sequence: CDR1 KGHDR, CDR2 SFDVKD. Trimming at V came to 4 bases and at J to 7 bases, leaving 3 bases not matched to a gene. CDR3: CATSDPGQGNEQFF. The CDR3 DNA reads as TGTGCCACCAGTGACCCGGGACAGGGGAATGAGCAGTTCTTC.

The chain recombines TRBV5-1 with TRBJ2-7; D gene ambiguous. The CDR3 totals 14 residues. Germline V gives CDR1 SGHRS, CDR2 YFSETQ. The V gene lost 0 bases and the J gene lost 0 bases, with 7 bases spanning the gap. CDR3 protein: CASSLDPSSYEQYV. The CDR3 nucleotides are TGCGCCAGCAGCTTGGATCCTAGCTCCTACGAGCAGTACGTC.

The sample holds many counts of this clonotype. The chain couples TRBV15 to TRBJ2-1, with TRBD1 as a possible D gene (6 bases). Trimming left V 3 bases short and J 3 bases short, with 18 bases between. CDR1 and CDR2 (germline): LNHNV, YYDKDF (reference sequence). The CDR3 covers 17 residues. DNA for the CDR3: TGTGCCACCAGCAGCATCTCCGGGACAAAAGGCTACAATGAGCAGTTCTTC. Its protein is CATSSISGTKGYNEQFF.

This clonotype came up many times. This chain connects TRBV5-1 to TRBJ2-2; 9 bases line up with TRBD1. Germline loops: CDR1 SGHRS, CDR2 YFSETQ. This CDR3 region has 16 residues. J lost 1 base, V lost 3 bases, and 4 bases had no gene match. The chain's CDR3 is CASSSAGQGNTGELFF. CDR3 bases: TGCGCCAGCAGCTCGGCGGGACAGGGGAACACCGGGGAGCTGTTTTTT.